Listed below are T cell receptor beta chains from one sample, sequenced in a study of blood T cells in healthy people across ages. TCRdb itself ran the 5' RACE reads through MiXCR, one entry per CDR3 protein. The sample lists 1.5 million to 2 million distinct CDR3 sequences, 35% to 50% occurring once. Input material: blood. Receptor source: a human donor in good health. Each CDR3 is given with its conserved first and last residue. A D gene is named only where the DNA matches it firmly. For some rows the clone size is stated as once, few or many, or as a class when expanded; others skip it.

clone_size: .
d_call: .
v_call: TRBV27
j_call: TRBJ2-5
cdr3_aa: CASSLSGREEETQYF
cdr3_nt: TGTGCCAGCAGTTTATCAGGGAGAGAGGAAGAGACCCAGTACTTC

clone_size: .
d_call: TRBD2
v_call: TRBV7-9
j_call: TRBJ2-1
cdr3_aa: CASSLALTSSNEQFF
cdr3_nt: TGTGCTAGCAGCTTAGCTTTGACTAGCAGTAATGAGCAGTTCTTC

clone_size: few
d_call: TRBD1
v_call: TRBV9
j_call: TRBJ1-2
cdr3_aa: CASSVDQGEFYGYTF
cdr3_nt: TGTGCCAGCAGCGTAGATCAGGGGGAGTTCTATGGCTACACCTTC

clone_size: once
d_call: .
v_call: TRBV7-6
j_call: TRBJ2-5
cdr3_aa: CATSETDQETQYF
cdr3_nt: TGTGCCACCTCGGAGACAGACCAAGAGACCCAGTACTTC

clone_size: few
d_call: .
v_call: TRBV5-1
j_call: TRBJ2-6
cdr3_aa: CASKTGISGANVLTF
cdr3_nt: TGCGCCAGTAAAACAGGGATCTCTGGGGCCAACGTCCTGACTTTC

clone_size: .
d_call: .
v_call: TRBV13
j_call: TRBJ2-7
cdr3_aa: CASSPRRGPTYEQYF
cdr3_nt: TGTGCCAGCAGCCCTCGTCGGGGGCCGACCTACGAGCAGTACTTC

clone_size: .
d_call: .
v_call: TRBV4-3
j_call: TRBJ2-7
cdr3_aa: CASSQDNIGSYEQYF
cdr3_nt: TGCGCCAGCAGCCAAGATAATATAGGTTCCTACGAGCAGTACTTC

clone_size: few
d_call: TRBD2
v_call: TRBV10-2
j_call: TRBJ2-1
cdr3_aa: CASSLLAGGVNEQFF
cdr3_nt: TGCGCCAGCAGCCTATTAGCGGGGGGCGTGAATGAGCAGTTCTTC

clone_size: .
d_call: .
v_call: TRBV2
j_call: TRBJ1-4
cdr3_aa: CASSEGLSGEFF
cdr3_nt: TGTGCCAGCAGTGAAGGCCTCAGCGGCGAGTTTTTT

clone_size: .
d_call: .
v_call: TRBV7-9
j_call: TRBJ1-2
cdr3_aa: CASSRTKGYTF
cdr3_nt: TGTGCCAGCAGCCGTACGAAGGGCTACACCTTC

clone_size: .
d_call: .
v_call: TRBV6-5
j_call: TRBJ2-6
cdr3_aa: CASSYSRTLYSGANVLTF
cdr3_nt: TGTGCCAGCAGTTACTCAAGGACACTTTACTCTGGGGCCAACGTCCTGACTTTC

clone_size: few
d_call: TRBD2
v_call: TRBV12-3/TRBV12-4
j_call: TRBJ2-5
cdr3_aa: CASSSPAGGLQETQYF
cdr3_nt: TGTGCCAGCAGTTCTCCAGCGGGGGGGCTGCAAGAGACCCAGTACTTC

clone_size: .
d_call: .
v_call: TRBV20-1
j_call: TRBJ1-1
cdr3_aa: CSASWPENTEAFF
cdr3_nt: TGCAGTGCTAGTTGGCCAGAGAACACTGAAGCTTTCTTT

clone_size: .
d_call: .
v_call: TRBV20-1
j_call: TRBJ1-4
cdr3_aa: CSARVWDHRAGEKLFF
cdr3_nt: TGCAGTGCTAGAGTCTGGGATCACAGGGCCGGCGAAAAACTGTTTTTT

clone_size: few
d_call: TRBD2
v_call: TRBV6-5
j_call: TRBJ2-1
cdr3_aa: CASRRSFSGGADEQFF
cdr3_nt: TGTGCCAGCAGGCGCAGTTTTAGCGGGGGGGCAGATGAGCAGTTCTTC

clone_size: .
d_call: .
v_call: TRBV28
j_call: TRBJ1-5
cdr3_aa: CASSPPTVQPQHF
cdr3_nt: TGTGCCAGCAGTCCCCCGACAGTTCAGCCCCAGCATTTT

clone_size: few
d_call: TRBD2
v_call: TRBV6-1
j_call: TRBJ2-3
cdr3_aa: CASSVGTSGGLTDTQYF
cdr3_nt: TGTGCCAGCAGTGTCGGGACTAGCGGGGGACTAACAGATACGCAGTATTTT

clone_size: .
d_call: .
v_call: TRBV7-2
j_call: TRBJ1-1
cdr3_aa: CASSLYSRPEAFF
cdr3_nt: TGTGCCAGCAGCTTATATTCTCGGCCTGAAGCTTTCTTT

clone_size: few
d_call: TRBD2
v_call: TRBV7-9
j_call: TRBJ2-5
cdr3_aa: CASSSPLAGGRETQYF
cdr3_nt: TGTGCCAGCAGCTCTCCCCTAGCGGGGGGTAGAGAGACCCAGTACTTC

clone_size: .
d_call: .
v_call: TRBV15
j_call: TRBJ2-1
cdr3_aa: CATSRASGWRNEQFF
cdr3_nt: TGTGCCACCAGCAGAGCTTCAGGGTGGCGCAATGAGCAGTTCTTC